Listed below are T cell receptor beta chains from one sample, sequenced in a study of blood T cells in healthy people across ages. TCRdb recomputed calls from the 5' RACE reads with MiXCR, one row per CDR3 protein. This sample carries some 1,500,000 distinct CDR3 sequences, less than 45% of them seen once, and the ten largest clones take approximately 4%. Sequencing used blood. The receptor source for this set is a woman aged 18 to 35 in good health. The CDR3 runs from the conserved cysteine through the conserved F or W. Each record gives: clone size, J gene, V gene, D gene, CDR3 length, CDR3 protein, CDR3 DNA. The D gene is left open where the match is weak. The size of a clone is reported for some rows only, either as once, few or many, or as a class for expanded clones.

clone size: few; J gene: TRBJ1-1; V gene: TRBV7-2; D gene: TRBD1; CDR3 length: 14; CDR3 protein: CASSSGQIYTEAFF; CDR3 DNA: TGTGCCAGCAGTTCGGGACAGATCTACACTGAAGCTTTCTTT
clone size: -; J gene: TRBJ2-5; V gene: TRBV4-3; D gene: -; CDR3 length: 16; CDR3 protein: CASSQEGLPGYNEQYF; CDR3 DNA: TGCGCCAGCAGCCAAGAAGGCCTTCCAGGTTACAATGAGCAGTACTTC
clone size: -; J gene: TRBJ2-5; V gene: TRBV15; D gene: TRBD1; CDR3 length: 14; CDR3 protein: CATTSRGLRETQYF; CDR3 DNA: TGTGCCACCACTTCCAGGGGGCTTAGAGAGACCCAGTACTTC
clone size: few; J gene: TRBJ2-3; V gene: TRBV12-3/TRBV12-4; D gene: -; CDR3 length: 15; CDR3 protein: CASSPDPPGTDTQYF; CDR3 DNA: TGTGCCAGCAGTCCGGATCCCCCAGGCACAGATACGCAGTATTTT
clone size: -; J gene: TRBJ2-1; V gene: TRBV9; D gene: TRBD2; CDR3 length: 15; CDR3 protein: CASSVGLAGDYEQFF; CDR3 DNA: TGTGCCAGCAGCGTCGGACTAGCGGGGGACTATGAGCAGTTCTTC
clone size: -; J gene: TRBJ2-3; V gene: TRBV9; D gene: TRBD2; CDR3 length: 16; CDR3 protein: CASSVVMGSGSDTQYF; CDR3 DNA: TGTGCCAGCAGCGTAGTTATGGGTAGCGGGTCAGATACGCAGTATTTT
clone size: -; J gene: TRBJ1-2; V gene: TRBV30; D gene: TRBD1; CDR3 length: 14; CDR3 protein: CAWSPTGIGYGYTF; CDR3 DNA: TGTGCCTGGAGCCCGACAGGGATAGGCTATGGCTACACCTTC
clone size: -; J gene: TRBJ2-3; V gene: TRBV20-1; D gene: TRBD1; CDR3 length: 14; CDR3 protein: CSAEGQGGTDTQYF; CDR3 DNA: TGCAGTGCTGAGGGACAGGGAGGCACAGATACGCAGTATTTT
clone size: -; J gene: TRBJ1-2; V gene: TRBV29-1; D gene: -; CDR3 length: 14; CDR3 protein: CSVEDRIRKDGYTF; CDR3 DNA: TGCAGCGTTGAAGACCGGATCCGGAAAGATGGCTACACCTTC
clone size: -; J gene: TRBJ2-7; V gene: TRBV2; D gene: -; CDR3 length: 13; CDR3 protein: CASSESRSYEQYF; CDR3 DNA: TGTGCCAGCAGTGAGTCGCGCTCCTACGAGCAGTACTTC
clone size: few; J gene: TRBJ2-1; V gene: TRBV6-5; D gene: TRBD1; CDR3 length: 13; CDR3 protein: CASRRTGGNEQFF; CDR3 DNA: TGTGCCAGCAGAAGGACAGGGGGCAATGAGCAGTTCTTC
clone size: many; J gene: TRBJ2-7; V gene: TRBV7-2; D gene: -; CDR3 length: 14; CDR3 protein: CASSSRQSSYEQYF; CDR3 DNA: TGTGCCAGCAGCTCCAGGCAGAGCTCCTACGAGCAGTACTTC
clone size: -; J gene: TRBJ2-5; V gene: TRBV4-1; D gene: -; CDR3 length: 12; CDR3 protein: CASSHPLGTQYF; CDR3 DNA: TGCGCCAGCAGCCACCCTCTAGGGACCCAGTACTTC
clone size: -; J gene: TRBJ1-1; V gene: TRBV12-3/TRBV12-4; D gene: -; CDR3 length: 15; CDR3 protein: CASSFRDFMNTEAFF; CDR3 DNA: TGTGCCAGCAGTTTTAGGGACTTCATGAACACTGAAGCTTTCTTT
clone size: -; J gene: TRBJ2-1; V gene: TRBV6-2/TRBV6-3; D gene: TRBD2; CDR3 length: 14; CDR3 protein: CASRQLAVYERWFF; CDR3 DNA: TGTGCCAGCAGACAACTAGCGGTCTACGAGCGTTGGTTCTTC
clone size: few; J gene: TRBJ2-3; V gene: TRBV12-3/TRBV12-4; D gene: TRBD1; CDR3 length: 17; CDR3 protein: CASSSPLGQGATDTQYF; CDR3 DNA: TGTGCCAGCAGTTCCCCTCTCGGACAGGGGGCCACAGATACGCAGTATTTT
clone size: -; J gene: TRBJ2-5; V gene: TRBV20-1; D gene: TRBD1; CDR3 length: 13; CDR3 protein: CSVRQGLEETQYF; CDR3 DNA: TGCAGTGTTAGACAGGGCCTGGAAGAGACCCAGTACTTC
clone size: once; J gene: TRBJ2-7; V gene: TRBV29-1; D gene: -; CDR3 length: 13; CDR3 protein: CSVVGGHPYEQYF; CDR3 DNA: TGCAGCGTTGTGGGGGGGCACCCCTACGAGCAGTACTTC
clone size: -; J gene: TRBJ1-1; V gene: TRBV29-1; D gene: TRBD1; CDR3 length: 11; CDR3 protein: CSVEQGAEAFF; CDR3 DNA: TGCAGCGTTGAGCAGGGGGCTGAAGCTTTCTTT
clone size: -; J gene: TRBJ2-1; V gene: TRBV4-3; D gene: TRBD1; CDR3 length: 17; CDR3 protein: CASSKGTVRFIIGEQFF; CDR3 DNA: TGCGCCAGCAGCAAGGGGACAGTCCGATTTATCATTGGTGAGCAGTTCTTC
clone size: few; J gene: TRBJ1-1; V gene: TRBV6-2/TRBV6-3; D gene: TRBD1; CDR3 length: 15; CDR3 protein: CASSYPQGVGTEAFF; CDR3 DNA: TGTGCCAGCAGTTACCCACAGGGGGTTGGTACTGAAGCTTTCTTT
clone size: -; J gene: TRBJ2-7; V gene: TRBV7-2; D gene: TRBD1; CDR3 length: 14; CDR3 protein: CASSRRTGFHEQYF; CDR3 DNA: TGTGCCAGCAGCCGTAGGACAGGGTTCCACGAGCAGTACTTC
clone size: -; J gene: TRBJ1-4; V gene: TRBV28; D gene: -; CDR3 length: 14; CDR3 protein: CASALPGNNEKLFF; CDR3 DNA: TGTGCCAGCGCCCTGCCGGGCAATAATGAAAAACTGTTTTTT
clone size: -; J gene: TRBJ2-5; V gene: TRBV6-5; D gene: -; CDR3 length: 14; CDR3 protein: CASSSGFSVETQYF; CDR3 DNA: TGTGCCAGCAGCTCTGGGTTCTCAGTCGAGACCCAGTACTTC
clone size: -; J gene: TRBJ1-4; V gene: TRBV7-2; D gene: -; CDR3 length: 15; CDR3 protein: CASRLQGGQDEKLFF; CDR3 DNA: TGTGCCAGCAGACTACAGGGAGGGCAGGATGAAAAACTGTTTTTT
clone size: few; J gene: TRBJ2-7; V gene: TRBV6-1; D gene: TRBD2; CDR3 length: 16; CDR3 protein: CASSEGTSGGRNEQYF; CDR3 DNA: TGTGCCAGCAGTGAAGGGACTAGCGGGGGTCGTAATGAGCAGTACTTC
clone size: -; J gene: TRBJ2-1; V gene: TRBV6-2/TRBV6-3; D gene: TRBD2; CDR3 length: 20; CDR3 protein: CASSYPTGGLAGSSYNEQFF; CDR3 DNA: TGTGCCAGCAGTTACCCGACAGGTGGATTAGCGGGAAGCTCCTACAATGAGCAGTTCTTC
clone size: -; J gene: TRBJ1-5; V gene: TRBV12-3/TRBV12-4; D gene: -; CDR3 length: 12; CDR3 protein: CASSLGRGPQHF; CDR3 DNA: TGTGCCAGCAGTTTGGGGCGTGGGCCCCAGCATTTT
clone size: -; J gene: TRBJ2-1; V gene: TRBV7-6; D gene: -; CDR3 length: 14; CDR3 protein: CASSSVDWSAEQFF; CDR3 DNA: TGTGCCAGCAGCTCAGTGGACTGGTCTGCTGAGCAGTTCTTC
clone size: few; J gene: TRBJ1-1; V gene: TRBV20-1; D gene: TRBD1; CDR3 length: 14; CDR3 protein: CSAAQGAHNTEAFF; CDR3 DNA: TGCAGTGCCGCGCAGGGGGCGCATAACACTGAAGCTTTCTTT
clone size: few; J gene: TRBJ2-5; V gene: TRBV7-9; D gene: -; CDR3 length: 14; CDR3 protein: CASSLDREQETQYF; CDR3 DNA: TGTGCCAGCAGCTTAGACAGGGAACAAGAGACCCAGTACTTC
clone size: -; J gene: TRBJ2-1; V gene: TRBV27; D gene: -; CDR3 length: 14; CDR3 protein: CASSSGVRYNEQFF; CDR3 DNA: TGTGCCAGCAGTTCAGGGGTCAGGTACAATGAGCAGTTCTTC
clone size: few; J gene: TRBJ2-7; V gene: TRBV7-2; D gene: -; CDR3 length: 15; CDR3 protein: CASSLEGGGTYEQYF; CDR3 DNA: TGTGCCAGCAGCTTAGAGGGCGGGGGCACCTACGAGCAGTACTTC